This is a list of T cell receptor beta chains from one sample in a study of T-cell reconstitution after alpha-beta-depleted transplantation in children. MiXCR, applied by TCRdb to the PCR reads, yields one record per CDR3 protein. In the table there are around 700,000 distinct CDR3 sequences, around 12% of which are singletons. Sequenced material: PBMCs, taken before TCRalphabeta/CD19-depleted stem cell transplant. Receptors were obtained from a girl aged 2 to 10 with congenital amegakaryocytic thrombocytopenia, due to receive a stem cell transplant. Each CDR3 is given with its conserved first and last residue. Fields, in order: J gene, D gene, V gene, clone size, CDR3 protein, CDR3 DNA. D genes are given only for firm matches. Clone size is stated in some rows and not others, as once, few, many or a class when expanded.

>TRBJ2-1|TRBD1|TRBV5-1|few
CASNRGQSSYNEQFF
TGCGCCAGCAATCGGGGACAGAGCTCCTACAATGAGCAGTTCTTC
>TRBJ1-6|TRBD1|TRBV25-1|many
CASSRAGTGTGALHF
TGTGCCAGCAGCAGGGCCGGGACAGGGACGGGAGCCCTCCACTTT
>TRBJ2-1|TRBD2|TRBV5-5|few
CASSLPLLAVHEQFF
TGTGCCAGCAGCTTGCCTCTGCTAGCGGTCCATGAGCAGTTCTTC
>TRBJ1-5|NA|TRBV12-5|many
CASGLGGSNQPQHF
TGTGCTAGTGGTTTGGGGGGGAGCAATCAGCCCCAGCATTTT
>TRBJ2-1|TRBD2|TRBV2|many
CASRTTSGLYNEQFF
TGTGCCAGCAGGACGACTAGCGGGCTCTACAATGAGCAGTTCTTC
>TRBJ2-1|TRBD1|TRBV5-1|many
CASSATGTGHNEQFF
TGCGCCAGCAGCGCAACCGGGACAGGGCACAATGAGCAGTTCTTC
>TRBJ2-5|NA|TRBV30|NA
CAWKAETQYF
TGTGCCTGGAAAGCTGAGACCCAGTACTTC
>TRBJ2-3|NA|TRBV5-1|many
CASSSRVYTDTQYF
TGCGCCAGCAGCTCTCGGGTTTACACAGATACGCAGTATTTT
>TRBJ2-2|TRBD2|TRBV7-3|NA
CASGPSAGGPTGTGELFF
TGTGCCAGCGGCCCTTCAGCGGGAGGGCCAACGGGCACCGGGGAGCTGTTTTTT
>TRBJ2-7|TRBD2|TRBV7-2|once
CASKNPGLAPTYEQYF
TGTGCCAGCAAGAACCCGGGACTAGCGCCTACCTACGAGCAGTACTTC
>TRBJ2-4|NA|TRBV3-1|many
CASSQRGNIQYF
TGTGCCAGCAGCCAAAGGGGAAACATTCAGTACTTC
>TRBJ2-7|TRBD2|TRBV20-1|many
CSARDMTSGSYEQYF
TGCAGTGCTAGAGACATGACTAGCGGGAGCTACGAGCAGTACTTC
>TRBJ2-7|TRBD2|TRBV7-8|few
CASSLDLAGATYEQYF
TGTGCCAGCAGCTTAGATTTAGCGGGAGCCACCTACGAGCAGTACTTC
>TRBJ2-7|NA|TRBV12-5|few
CASGSSVREQYF
TGTGCTAGTGGCTCTTCTGTGCGCGAGCAGTACTTC
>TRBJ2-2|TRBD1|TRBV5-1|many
CASSIRGQGNTGELFF
TGCGCCAGCAGTATCAGAGGACAGGGAAACACCGGGGAGCTGTTTTTT
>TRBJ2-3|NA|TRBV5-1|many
CASSPGTHTDTQYF
TGCGCCAGCAGCCCCGGGACCCACACAGATACGCAGTATTTT
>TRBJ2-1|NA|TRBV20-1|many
CSARVGPNLGEFF
TGCAGTGCTAGGGTGGGACCAAACCTGGGTGAGTTCTTC
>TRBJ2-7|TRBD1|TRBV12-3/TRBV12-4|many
CASSSQGAEQYF
TGTGCCAGCAGTTCCCAGGGGGCCGAGCAGTACTTC
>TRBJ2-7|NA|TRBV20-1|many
CSASPKARQPYEQYF
TGCAGTGCCAGTCCCAAGGCCAGACAACCCTACGAGCAGTACTTC
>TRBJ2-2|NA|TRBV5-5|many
CASSFRDPAPGELFF
TGTGCCAGCAGCTTCCGGGACCCGGCACCCGGGGAGCTGTTTTTT
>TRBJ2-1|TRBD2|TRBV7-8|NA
CASSPILGLQFYNEQFF
TGTGCCAGCAGCCCCATCCTGGGACTACAGTTCTACAATGAGCAGTTCTTC
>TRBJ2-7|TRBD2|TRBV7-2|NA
CASSLETSGIYEQYF
TGTGCCAGCAGCTTAGAGACTAGCGGGATCTACGAGCAGTACTTC
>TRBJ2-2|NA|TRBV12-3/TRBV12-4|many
CASSRTALRVGELFF
TGTGCCAGCAGTAGGACAGCTCTCCGGGTCGGGGAGCTGTTTTTT
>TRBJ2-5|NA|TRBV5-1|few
CASSWSDVETQYF
TGCGCCAGCAGCTGGTCGGATGTTGAGACCCAGTACTTC
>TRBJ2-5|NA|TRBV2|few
CASSESRQARAAQYF
TGTGCCAGCAGTGAATCCCGACAGGCACGAGCAGCCCAGTACTTC
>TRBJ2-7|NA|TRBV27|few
CASSLGVRNEQYF
TGTGCCAGCAGTTTAGGTGTTAGGAACGAGCAGTACTTC
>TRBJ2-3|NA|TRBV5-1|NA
CASSLDSTSTDTQYF
TGCGCCAGCAGTTTAGACAGCACTAGCACAGATACGCAGTATTTT
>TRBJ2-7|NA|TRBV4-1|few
CASSQHGRSSYEQYF
TGCGCCAGCAGCCAACACGGCAGGAGCTCCTACGAGCAGTACTTC
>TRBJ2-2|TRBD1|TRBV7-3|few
CASSLLQGSAGELFF
TGTGCCAGCAGCTTACTACAGGGGAGCGCTGGGGAGCTGTTTTTT
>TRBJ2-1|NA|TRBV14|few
CASSQGGLRQFF
TGTGCCAGCAGCCAAGGCGGTTTACGGCAGTTCTTC